These 10 T cell receptor beta chains were sequenced from one sample in a study of PD-1 blockade in classical Hodgkin lymphoma. Produced via immunoSEQ multiplex PCR; TCRdb's table is partial and in-frame only. The sample includes some 27,000 clones, approximately 89% of them seen just once. The time point is: newly diagnosed, previously untreated cHL patient sample. Input material: peripheral blood mononuclear cells (PBMCs). The receptors come from a human donor with classical Hodgkin lymphoma.

The J gene is TRBJ2-7, the V gene TRBV15, with TRBD2 as a possible D gene (5 bases). The CDR3 is made up of 15 amino acids. Germline CDR1 and CDR2: LNHNV and YYDKDF (reference sequence). Trimming removed 0 bases from V and 6 bases from J, with 15 bases in between. CDR3: CATSRDLAGSAEQYF. The DNA for the CDR3 is TGTGCCACCAGCAGAGATCTGGCGGGTTCAGCCGAGCAGTACTTC.

The gene calls are TRBV6-1 and TRBJ1-5, with D unresolved. Germline values: CDR1 MNHNS, CDR2 SASEGT. V lost 7 bases to trimming and J lost 2 bases, with 12 bases between them. This CDR3 comprises 14 residues. The CDR3 reads CASMRWAGNQPQHF. CDR3 DNA sequence: TGTGCCAGCATGCGGTGGGCAGGCAATCAGCCCCAGCATTTT.

The gene calls are TRBV4-1 and TRBJ2-1; no clear D. The CDR3 runs 14 residues. The V gene lost 0 bases and the J gene lost 5 bases, with 8 bases spanning the gap. Germline V lookup: CDR1 MGHRA, CDR2 YSYEKL. The CDR3 sequence is CASSQESENNEQFF. Written as DNA, the CDR3 is TGCGCCAGCAGCCAAGAGAGCGAGAACAATGAGCAGTTCTTC.

The genes are TRBV5-1 and TRBJ1-1; tentative D call: TRBD1 (6 bases). The V end was cut by 2 bases, the J end by 3 bases, with 11 bases between. This CDR3 spans 14 amino acids. Germline CDR1 and CDR2: SGHRS and YFSETQ. The CDR3 nucleotides are TGCGCCAGCAGCTTTACAGGGTTCGACACTGAAGCTTTCTTT. It specifies CASSFTGFDTEAFF.

V and J are TRBV7-2 and TRBJ2-5; D unresolved. In germline, CDR1 is SGHTA, CDR2 FQGNSA. The CDR3 is 13 amino acids. Trimming pared 5 bases from V and 5 bases from J, leaving 12 bases between. CDR3 nucleotides: TGTGCCAGCAGCCCCGTTTCCGGGGAGACCCAGTACTTC. It encodes CASSPVSGETQYF.

This clone was found once. This chain links TRBV29-1 with TRBJ2-7; 10 bases line up with TRBD1. CDR1 SQVTM and CDR2 ANQGSEA come from the germline V gene. The trim removed 6 bases at V and 6 bases at J, leaving 8 bases unmatched. This CDR3 is built from 13 residues. The CDR3 reads CSVTTGGAGEQYF. In DNA, the CDR3 is TGCAGCGTGACGACAGGGGGCGCGGGCGAGCAGTACTTC.

The V call is TRBV11-2, the J call TRBJ2-7; TRBD1 agrees at 9 bases. The CDR3 loop spans 14 amino acids. The V gene end was trimmed by 3 bases and the J gene end by 2 bases; junction bases not matched to a gene: 2. The germline V gene has CDR1 SGHAT and CDR2 FQNNGV. The CDR3 DNA reads TGTGCCAGCAGCTTCGGGACAGGGCCCTACGAGCAGTACTTC. Protein sequence: CASSFGTGPYEQYF.

V usage is TRBV27 and J usage is TRBJ2-5; 8 positions agree with TRBD2. Germline V gene lookup returns CDR1 MNHEY and CDR2 SMNVEV (reference sequence). This CDR3 region has 15 residues. The V gene end was trimmed by 4 bases and the J gene end by 2 bases; junction bases not matched to a gene: 6. CDR3 loop: CASSSAGAGQETQYF. The CDR3 DNA reads as TGTGCCAGCAGTTCAGCGGGAGCGGGTCAAGAGACCCAGTACTTC.

The chain links TRBV2 to TRBJ1-1; no definite D call. This CDR3 contains 11 residues. Trimming shortened V by 5 bases and J by 6 bases, and 7 bases separated the two germline ends. Germline lookup yields CDR1 SNHLY and CDR2 FYNNEI. Written as DNA, the CDR3 is TGTGCCAGCAGTTTGATGGCTGAAGCTTTCTTT. This gives the protein CASSLMAEAFF.

The V and J genes are TRBV18 and TRBJ1-1, with D perhaps matching TRBD1 (5 bases). Germline CDR1 KGHSH, CDR2 LQKENI. CDR3 length equals 14 residues. Trimming left V 4 bases short and J 4 bases short, with 13 bases between. The CDR3 DNA reads as TGTGCCAGCTCACGCGGGGGGGGTTCCACTGAAGCTTTCTTT. Its translation is CASSRGGGSTEAFF.